The clone carrying this T cell receptor beta chain was counted ten times or more. This sample stems from a study of neurological immune-mediated disorders. As for the cDNA, it was generated by 5'RACE with 10-nucleotide random UMIs. Over 180 million TCR-beta sequences, together covering 15-18 subjects, were produced by every individual sequencing run that was carried out. TCRdb recomputed calls from the 5' RACE reads with MiXCR, one row per CDR3 protein. The sample contains under 80,000 distinct CDR3 sequences, around 4.8% of which appear only once. V dropped 6 bases and J dropped 4 bases, with 9 bases sitting between them. Germline CDR1 is MNHEY and CDR2 is SVGAGI. The CDR3 is made up of 12 amino acids.

The sample was PBMCs. The V and J genes are TRBV6-5 and TRBJ1-1; D is unclear. This TCR was recovered from a woman between 50 and 59 years old with multiple sclerosis. The CDR3 spells CASRSRVTEAFF. The CDR3 coding sequence is TGTGCCAGCAGATCGAGGGTCACTGAAGCTTTCTTT.